The clone carrying this T cell receptor beta chain showed up just once. The junction departs from germline at one end; a sequencing error may be responsible. The sample originates from a study of cytomegalovirus exposure and HLA in healthy donors. Study summary: Earlier work reported around 110 million unique TCR beta sequences from approximately 180 million T cells.

Primers for the PCR totalled 60 Vbeta and 13 Jbeta. Sequencing used immunoSEQ multiplex PCR; TCRdb keeps in-frame clones, though not all of them. The table shows over 150,000 clones, with 84% occurring only once. The CDR3 runs 14 residues. The germline gives CDR1 MRHNA, CDR2 SNTAGT. The chain combines TRBV6-4 with TRBJ2-2; 8 bases agree with TRBD2. This TCR came from a girl aged 5-17 years in good health and CMV-seropositive. The sample consisted of PBMCs. DNA for the CDR3: TGTGCCAGCAGTGGTAGCGGGGACACCGGGGGGCTGTTTTTT. It specifies CASSGSGDTGGLFF.